This is a list of T cell receptor beta chains from one sample in a study of shared clonotypes between healthy human individuals. Method: immunoSEQ multiplex PCR; TCRdb's copy keeps in-frame clones and lacks some. The table shows about 2.3 million clones, with roughly 93% occurring only once. Input material: naive CD4+ T cells from PBMCs. The receptors derive from a man between 18 and 35 years old in good health. Some clones in this sample may be carry-over from other donors' samples. Each CDR3 is given with its conserved first and last residue. The order of the fields is V gene, J gene, D gene, clone size, CDR3 protein, CDR3 DNA. D genes are given only for firm matches. Clone sizes are given selectively: once, few, many, or a class where the clone is expanded.

>TRBV28|TRBJ2-3|TRBD1|NA
CASSFEPGQAGYNTQYF
TGTGCCAGCAGTTTTGAACCGGGACAGGCGGGGTATAATACGCAGTATTTT
>TRBV19|TRBJ1-1|TRBD1|NA
CASSRMGGQGNTEAFF
TGTGCCAGTAGTCGAATGGGGGGACAGGGGAACACTGAAGCTTTCTTT
>TRBV6-5|TRBJ2-2|NA|NA
CASSSLSGANTGELFF
TGTGCCAGCAGTTCACTATCAGGGGCGAACACCGGGGAGCTGTTTTTT
>TRBV6-5|TRBJ2-4|NA|NA
CASSYRAAQNIQYF
TGTGCCAGCAGTTACCGGGCAGCACAAAACATTCAGTACTTC
>TRBV7-2|TRBJ2-7|TRBD1|NA
CASSAGQVLYEQYF
TGTGCCAGCAGCGCCGGACAGGTCCTCTACGAGCAGTACTTC
>TRBV5-1|TRBJ1-3|TRBD1|NA
CASSLGQGSRGNTIYF
TGCGCCAGCAGCTTGGGACAGGGATCGCGTGGAAACACCATATATTTT
>TRBV5-4|TRBJ1-1|TRBD1|NA
CASSPDRGRTEAFF
TGTGCCAGCAGCCCGGACAGGGGGCGGACTGAAGCTTTCTTT
>TRBV6-1|TRBJ1-5|NA|NA
CASSGGDFQPQHF
TGTGCCAGCAGTGGTGGGGACTTTCAGCCCCAGCATTTT
>TRBV18|TRBJ1-2|NA|NA
CASSLPGGPNGYTF
TGTGCCAGCTCACTCCCCGGGGGTCCTAATGGCTACACCTTC
>TRBV5-4|TRBJ2-5|NA|NA
CASSLSGLQETQYF
TGTGCCAGCAGCTTGTCCGGACTTCAAGAGACCCAGTACTTC
>TRBV2|TRBJ1-5|NA|few
CASHGQRSNQPQHF
TGTGCCAGCCATGGACAGCGCAGCAATCAGCCCCAGCATTTT
>TRBV21-1|TRBJ2-3|NA|NA
CASSERTSGRSADTQYF
TGTGCCAGCAGCGAGAGGACTAGCGGGAGGTCTGCAGATACGCAGTATTTT
>TRBV2|TRBJ2-5|TRBD2|NA
CASSDTSGSRTQYF
TGTGCCAGCAGTGACACTAGCGGGAGTAGGACCCAGTACTTC
>TRBV7-2|TRBJ1-4|NA|NA
CASSLRPAEGTNEKLFF
TGTGCCAGCAGCTTACGGCCGGCAGAGGGAACTAATGAAAAACTGTTTTTT
>TRBV28|TRBJ1-5|NA|few
CASSLAQPQHF
TGTGCCAGCAGTTTGGCTCAGCCCCAGCATTTT
>TRBV28|TRBJ1-2|NA|once
CASSFEGGYGYTF
TGTGCCAGCAGTTTTGAAGGGGGCTATGGCTACACCTTC